These 24 T cell receptor beta chains were all obtained from the same sample, sequenced in a study of PD-L1 blockade in urothelial cancer. Time point meaning: peripheral blood 6 weeks after treatment start. TCRdb keeps only in-frame clones here, not all; method: immunoSEQ multiplex PCR. Here the sample spans around 45,000 clones, about 80% being singletons. The sequencing here drew on PBMCs, taken around atezolizumab (anti-PD-L1) treatment. These receptor sequences come from a man in his 60s with urothelial cancer.

The CDR3 here is CASSTRLAGGATDTQYF. The CDR3 DNA follows: TGTGCCAGCAGCACCCGACTAGCGGGGGGGGCAACAGATACGCAGTATTTT. V gene TRBV13 combines with J gene TRBJ2-3; 14 positions agree with TRBD2. Germline V CDR1 and CDR2: PRHDT, FYEKMQ (reference sequence). The CDR3 covers 17 residues. V was clipped by 5 bases and J by 3 bases; unmatched bases: 7.

This chain joins TRBV11-2 and TRBJ2-1; 7 bases align to TRBD2. Trimming removed 3 bases from V and 3 bases from J; junction bases left unmatched: 5. CDR1 is SGHAT and CDR2 is FQNNGV in the germline V gene. The CDR3 runs 15 residues. DNA of the CDR3: TGTGCCAGCAGCTTTACCTCGGGGGGCTACAATGAGCAGTTCTTC. Its translation: CASSFTSGGYNEQFF. The variable domain in full, completed from reference TRBV11-2 and TRBJ2-1, reads EAGVAQSPRYKIIEKRQSVAFWCNPISGHATLYWYQQILGQGPKLLIQFQNNGVVDDSQLPKDRFSAERLKGVDSTLKIQPAKLEDSAVYLCASSFTSGGYNEQFFGPGTRLTVL.

The CDR3 loop reads CASSLVGEETQYF. CDR3 DNA sequence: TGTGCCAGTAGTCTAGTGGGAGAAGAGACCCAGTACTTC. This chain connects TRBV19 to TRBJ2-5, with D perhaps TRBD2 (5 bases). The V end lost 5 bases, the J end lost 3 bases, and 10 bases lay between the germline ends. This CDR3 has 13 amino acids. The germline V gene encodes CDR1 LNHDA and CDR2 SQIVND (reference sequence).

V gene TRBV28 combines with J gene TRBJ2-1, with 7 bases identical to TRBD1. Per the germline V gene, CDR1 is MDHEN and CDR2 is SYDVKM. After removal of 5 bases from V and 0 bases from J, the junction contained 4 bases not matched to a gene. The CDR3 has 15 residues. CDR3 amino acids: CASSRQGPSYNEQFF. The DNA of the CDR3 is TGTGCCAGCAGTCGACAGGGACCCTCCTACAATGAGCAGTTCTTC.

The CDR3, as DNA: TGTGCCAGCAGCGTATCAAACAGGGAGGGGGATACGCAGTATTTT. The encoded protein is CASSVSNREGDTQYF. The chain employs TRBV9 and TRBJ2-3; D is perhaps TRBD2 (7 bases). Trimming left V 1 base short and J 6 bases short, with 15 bases between. The V gene's germline CDR1 is SGDLS and CDR2 YYNGEE. The CDR3 spans 15 residues.

V and J are TRBV6-5 and TRBJ1-1, with no clear D. CDR3 size: 13 residues. V was clipped by 6 bases and J by 7 bases, with 15 bases between them. From germline, CDR1 is MNHEY and CDR2 SVGAGI. In DNA form, the CDR3 reads TGTGCCAGCAGCCAAAAACCCCGGGGTGAAGCTTTCTTT. It encodes CASSQKPRGEAFF.

This clone showed up just once. This rearrangement joins TRBV13 to TRBJ1-5; 7 bases match TRBD1. The junction had 19 bases not matched to a gene; V was cut back by 5 bases and J by 3 bases. Germline V CDR1 and CDR2: PRHDT, FYEKMQ (reference sequence). The CDR3 sequence is 19 residues long. CDR3 sequence: CASSPRDRPHPGSNQPQHF. The CDR3 coding sequence is TGTGCCAGCAGCCCTCGGGACAGACCTCACCCCGGGTCCAATCAGCCCCAGCATTTT.

V usage is TRBV6-5 and J usage is TRBJ1-2; D is perhaps TRBD1 (6 bases). Trimming cost V 7 bases and J 7 bases, with 19 bases left between them. Germline values: CDR1 MNHEY, CDR2 SVGAGI. The CDR3 has 14 amino acids. The CDR3 coding sequence is TGTGCCAGCAAAGGGGGGGGCATCAGGGCTGGCTACACCTTC. It encodes CASKGGGIRAGYTF.

V usage is TRBV19 and J usage is TRBJ2-7; 13 nucleotides align to TRBD2. The length of the CDR3 is 14 residues. In germline, CDR1 is LNHDA, CDR2 SQIVND (reference sequence). V lost 3 bases and J lost 4; bases outside the gene matches: 0. CDR3 sequence: CASSMTSGGYEQYF. In nucleotides, the CDR3 is TGTGCCAGTAGTATGACTAGCGGGGGGTACGAGCAGTACTTC.

The chain couples TRBV7-9 to TRBJ2-5; D is unclear. V dropped 7 bases and J dropped 5 bases, with 14 bases sitting between them. CDR1 and CDR2 from the germline V gene are SEHNR and FQNEAQ (reference sequence). This CDR3 has 13 amino acids. CDR3 bases: TGTGCCAGCACTCTCCGCCAAGCCGAGACCCAGTACTTC. It specifies CASTLRQAETQYF.

This clone was recorded only once. V gene TRBV6-7 combines with J gene TRBJ2-5; the D gene is possibly TRBD2 (5 bases). TRBV6-7 is classed as an ORF, of uncertain function. V dropped 2 bases and J dropped 4 bases, with 8 bases sitting between them. This CDR3 has 13 amino acids. CDR3 sequence: CASSYNGGETQYF. CDR3 sequence (DNA): TGTGCCAGCAGTTACAACGGAGGAGAGACCCAGTACTTC.

This chain uses TRBV30 with TRBJ2-3; D might be TRBD2 (5 bases). V was clipped by 0 bases and J by 1 base, with 8 bases between them. Germline V gives CDR1 GTSNPN, CDR2 SVGIG (reference sequence). The CDR3 runs to 14 residues. The CDR3 sequence is CAWSVRRGTDTQYF. In DNA, the CDR3 is TGTGCCTGGAGTGTACGGCGGGGCACAGATACGCAGTATTTT.

This clone was detected only a few times. The V call is TRBV28, the J call TRBJ1-2, with 12 positions matching TRBD1. The CDR3 totals 15 residues. V shed 6 bases, J shed 4 bases, and the junction held 6 bases outside the gene matches. In germline, CDR1 is MDHEN, CDR2 SYDVKM. CDR3 amino acids: CASSFGTGGSYGYTF. CDR3 in DNA: TGTGCCAGCAGCTTCGGGACAGGGGGCAGCTATGGCTACACCTTC.

The V call is TRBV5-5, the J call TRBJ1-1, with no clear D. Trimming took off 3 bases at V and 3 bases at J, with 18 bases between the two ends. The CDR3 consists of 16 residues. The germline V gene has CDR1 SGHKS and CDR2 YYEKEE (reference sequence). The CDR3 reads CASSSHLTSRDTEAFF. The CDR3 DNA sequence: TGTGCCAGCAGCTCTCACCTAACATCGAGGGACACTGAAGCTTTCTTT.

The chain uses TRBV5-1 and TRBJ2-1; TRBD1 might be the D (6 bases). The CDR3 is 13 residues long. The germline V and J ends were trimmed by 4 bases and 5 bases, with 10 bases remaining between them. CDR1 is SGHRS and CDR2 is YFSETQ in the germline V gene. CDR3 DNA sequence: TGCGCCAGCAGCCGGACAGAGAACAATGAGCAGTTCTTC. This sequence encodes CASSRTENNEQFF.

There are a few counts of this clone. This chain connects TRBV7-9 to TRBJ1-5; TRBD1 aligns across 8 bases. The CDR3 sequence is 14 residues long. V lost 5 bases and J lost 9; bases outside the gene matches: 9. CDR1 is SEHNR and CDR2 is FQNEAQ in the germline V gene (reference sequence). The CDR3 bases are TGTGCCAGCAGCCAAGGACAGGGTCTTTCGCCCCAGCATTTT. It specifies CASSQGQGLSPQHF.

This clone was picked up one time. V is TRBV28 and J is TRBJ2-5; D gene uncertain. The length of the CDR3 is 12 residues. The V and J ends lost 4 bases and 4 bases respectively, with 7 bases between them. The germline CDR1 and CDR2 sequences are MDHEN and SYDVKM. In DNA form, the CDR3 reads TGTGCCAGCAGTTCATTCGGAGAGACCCAGTACTTC. Protein sequence: CASSSFGETQYF.

The DNA of the CDR3 is TGTGCCATCAGTGAGGGTAGCGCCGGCCTATACTACGAGCAGTACTTC. It yields the protein CAISEGSAGLYYEQYF. The V call is TRBV10-3, the J call TRBJ2-7, with D possibly being TRBD2 (5 bases). Deletions cut 2 bases from V and 3 bases from J, with 17 bases between. CDR3 length equals 16 residues. Germline values: CDR1 ENHRY, CDR2 SYGVKD.

The chain uses TRBV2 and TRBJ2-3, with D maybe TRBD2 (6 bases). The CDR3 is made up of 16 amino acids. Trimming shortened V by 6 bases and J by 2 bases, and 18 bases separated the two germline ends. CDR1 is SNHLY, CDR2 FYNNEI, per germline. The CDR3, as DNA: TGTGCCAGCAGCCCGACCCCGGGACTCCCCACAGATACGCAGTATTTT. This codes for CASSPTPGLPTDTQYF.

The chain combines TRBV29-1 with TRBJ1-1; 8 positions match TRBD1. Germline V gene data show CDR1 as SQVTM and CDR2 as ANQGSEA. Unmatched junction bases numbered 7, after V lost 6 bases and J lost 4 bases. The CDR3 extends over 13 amino acids. CDR3 amino acids: CSVRTGLGTEAFF. CDR3 coding DNA: TGCAGCGTCCGGACAGGGCTCGGCACTGAAGCTTTCTTT.

There are a few counts of this clone. The chain carries TRBV5-1 and TRBJ2-5, with 7 bases lining up with TRBD2. Germline V gene lookup returns CDR1 SGHRS and CDR2 YFSETQ. V was pared by 0 bases and J by 5 bases, with 7 bases of the junction left unmatched. This CDR3 region has 15 residues. As DNA, the CDR3 is TGCGCCAGCAGCTTGGGGTCGACTAGCAGGGAGACCCAGTACTTC. Amino acid sequence: CASSLGSTSRETQYF.

This clone was seen only once. As DNA, the CDR3 is TGTGCCAGCAGCAGACAGGGTCCCCAGCTGGGGTACGAGCAGTACTTC. Translation: CASSRQGPQLGYEQYF. The genes are TRBV27 and TRBJ2-7; the match to TRBD1 covers 7 bases. There are 16 residues in the CDR3. J was trimmed by 4 bases and V by 6 bases; bases with no gene match: 15. Looked up from germline, CDR1 is MNHEY and CDR2 is SMNVEV (reference sequence).

This chain joins TRBV7-2 and TRBJ2-3; maybe TRBD1 (5 bases). Trimming shortened V by 1 base and J by 10 bases, and 15 bases separated the two germline ends. This CDR3 spans 14 amino acids. CDR1 and CDR2 from the germline V gene are SGHTA and FQGNSA. This CDR3 is CASSLGRGMSAQYF. In DNA form, the CDR3 reads TGTGCCAGCAGCTTAGGTAGGGGTATGTCCGCGCAGTATTTT.

The chain couples TRBV5-6 to TRBJ2-2; 12 positions match TRBD2. CDR3 size: 16 residues. The V segment lost 4 bases and the J segment 2 bases; nucleotides outside the gene matches: 3. Germline V CDR1 and CDR2: SGHDT, YYEEEE. The CDR3, as DNA: TGTGCCAGCAGCGGACTAGCGGGGTTCAACACCGGGGAGCTGTTTTTT. This gives the protein CASSGLAGFNTGELFF.